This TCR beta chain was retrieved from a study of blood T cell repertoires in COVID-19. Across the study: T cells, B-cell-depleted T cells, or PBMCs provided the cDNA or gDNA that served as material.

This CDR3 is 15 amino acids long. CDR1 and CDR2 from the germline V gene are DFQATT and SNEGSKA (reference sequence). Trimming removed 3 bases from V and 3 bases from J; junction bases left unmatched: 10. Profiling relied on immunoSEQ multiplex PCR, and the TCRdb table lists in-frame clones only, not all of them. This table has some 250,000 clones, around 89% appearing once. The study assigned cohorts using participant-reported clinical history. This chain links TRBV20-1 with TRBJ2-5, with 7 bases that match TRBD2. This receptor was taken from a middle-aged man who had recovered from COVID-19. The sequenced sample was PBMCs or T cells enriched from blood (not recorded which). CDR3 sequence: CSASGLAASEETQYF. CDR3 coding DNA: TGCAGTGCTAGTGGGCTAGCGGCCTCCGAAGAGACCCAGTACTTC.